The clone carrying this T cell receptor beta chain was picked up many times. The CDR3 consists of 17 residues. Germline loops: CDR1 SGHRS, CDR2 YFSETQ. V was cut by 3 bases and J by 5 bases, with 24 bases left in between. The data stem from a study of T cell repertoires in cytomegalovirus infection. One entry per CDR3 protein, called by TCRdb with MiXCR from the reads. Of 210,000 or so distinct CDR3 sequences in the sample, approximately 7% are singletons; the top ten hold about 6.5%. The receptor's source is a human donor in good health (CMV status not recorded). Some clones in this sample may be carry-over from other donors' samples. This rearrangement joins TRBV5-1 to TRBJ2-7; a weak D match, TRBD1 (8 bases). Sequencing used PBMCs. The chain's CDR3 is CASSWLQGGTRMHEQYF. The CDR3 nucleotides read TGCGCCAGCAGCTGGTTACAGGGGGGGACACGGATGCACGAGCAGTACTTC.